Listed below are T cell receptor beta chains from one sample, sequenced in a study of metastatic and nonmetastatic thyroid tumors. TCRdb re-called the PCR reads with MiXCR. Found here are 20,000 or so clones, about 30% of them singletons; the top ten hold 10% to 13%. Sequenced input: tumor tissue. Receptor source: a female donor with papillary thyroid cancer or a benign thyroid nodule (not recorded which). Some clones in this sample may be carry-over from other donors' samples. CDR3s include the opening cysteine and the closing phenylalanine or tryptophan.

V gene	J gene	CDR3 length	CDR3 protein
TRBV5-4	TRBJ1-4	15	CASSLEKGLNEKLFF
TRBV30	TRBJ2-3	15	CAWGGSGSSTDTQYF
TRBV12-3/TRBV12-4	TRBJ1-1	17	CASSLSPSTGSDTEAFF
TRBV20-1	TRBJ2-2	13	CSAREPNTGELFF
TRBV6-5	TRBJ2-1	15	CASSLQVGSYNEQFF
TRBV20-1	TRBJ1-6	11	CSARGGQGTHF
TRBV6-1	TRBJ1-2	15	CASSPGPGQVGGYTF
TRBV7-2	TRBJ2-7	13	CASSPGQGGEQYF
TRBV11-2	TRBJ2-1	15	CASSLVAGEKNEQFF
TRBV28	TRBJ1-3	14	CASSQKTGRNTIYF
TRBV30	TRBJ2-3	14	CAWARDGRTDTQYF
TRBV25-1	TRBJ2-7	13	CASSEYSGSRQYF